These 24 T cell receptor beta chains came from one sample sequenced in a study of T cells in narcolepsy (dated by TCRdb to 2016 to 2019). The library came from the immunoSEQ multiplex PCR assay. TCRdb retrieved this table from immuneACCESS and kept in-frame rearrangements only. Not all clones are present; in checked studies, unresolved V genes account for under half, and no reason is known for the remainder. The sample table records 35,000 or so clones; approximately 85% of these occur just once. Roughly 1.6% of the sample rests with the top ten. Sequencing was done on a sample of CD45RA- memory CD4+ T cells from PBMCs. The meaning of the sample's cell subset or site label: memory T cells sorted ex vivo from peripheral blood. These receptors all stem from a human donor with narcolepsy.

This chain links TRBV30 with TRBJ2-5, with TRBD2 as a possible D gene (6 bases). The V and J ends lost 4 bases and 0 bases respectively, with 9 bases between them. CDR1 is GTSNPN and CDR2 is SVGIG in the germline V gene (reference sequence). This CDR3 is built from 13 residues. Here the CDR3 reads CAWIRLDQETQYF. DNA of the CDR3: TGTGCCTGGATCCGACTAGACCAAGAGACCCAGTACTTC.

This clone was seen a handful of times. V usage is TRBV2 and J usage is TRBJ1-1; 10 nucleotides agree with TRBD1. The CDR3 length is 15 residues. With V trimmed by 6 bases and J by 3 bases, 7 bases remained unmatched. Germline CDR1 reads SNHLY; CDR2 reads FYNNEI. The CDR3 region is CASRTGTGVDTEAFF. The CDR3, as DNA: TGTGCCAGCAGAACCGGGACAGGGGTCGACACTGAAGCTTTCTTT. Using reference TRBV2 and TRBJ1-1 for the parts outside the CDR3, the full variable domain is EPEVTQTPSHQVTQMGQEVILRCVPISNHLYFYWYRQILGQKVEFLVSFYNNEISEKSEIFDDQFSVERPDGSNFTLKIRSTKLEDSAMYFCASRTGTGVDTEAFFGQGTRLTVV.

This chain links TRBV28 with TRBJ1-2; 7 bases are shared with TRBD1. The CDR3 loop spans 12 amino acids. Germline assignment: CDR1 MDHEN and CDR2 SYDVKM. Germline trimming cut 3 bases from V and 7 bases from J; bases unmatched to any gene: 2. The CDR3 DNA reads TGTGCCAGCAGTTTTAGGGGGCTTGGCTACACCTTC. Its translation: CASSFRGLGYTF.

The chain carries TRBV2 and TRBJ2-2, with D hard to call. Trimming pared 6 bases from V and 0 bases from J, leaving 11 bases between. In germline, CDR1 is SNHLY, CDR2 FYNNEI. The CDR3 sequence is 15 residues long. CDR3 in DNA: TGTGCCAGCAGCCCCCGGCGGTCGAACACCGGGGAGCTGTTTTTT. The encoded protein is CASSPRRSNTGELFF. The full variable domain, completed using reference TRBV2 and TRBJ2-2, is EPEVTQTPSHQVTQMGQEVILRCVPISNHLYFYWYRQILGQKVEFLVSFYNNEISEKSEIFDDQFSVERPDGSNFTLKIRSTKLEDSAMYFCASSPRRSNTGELFFGEGSRLTVL.

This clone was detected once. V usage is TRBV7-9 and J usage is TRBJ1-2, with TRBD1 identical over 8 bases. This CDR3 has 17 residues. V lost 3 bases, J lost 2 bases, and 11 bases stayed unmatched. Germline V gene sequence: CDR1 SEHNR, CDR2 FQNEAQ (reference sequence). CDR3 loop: CASSFFGQGGFNYGYTF. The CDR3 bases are TGTGCCAGCAGCTTCTTTGGACAGGGTGGGTTCAACTATGGCTACACCTTC.

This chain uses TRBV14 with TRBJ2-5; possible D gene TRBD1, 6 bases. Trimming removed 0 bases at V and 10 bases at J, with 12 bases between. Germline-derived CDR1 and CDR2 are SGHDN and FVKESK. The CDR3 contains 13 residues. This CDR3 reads CASSQDATRGQYF. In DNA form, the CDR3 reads TGTGCCAGCAGCCAAGACGCAACCAGGGGCCAGTACTTC.

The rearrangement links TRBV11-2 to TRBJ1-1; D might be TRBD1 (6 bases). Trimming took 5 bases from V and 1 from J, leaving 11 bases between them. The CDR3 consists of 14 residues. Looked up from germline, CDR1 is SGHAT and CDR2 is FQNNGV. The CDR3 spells CASSLQTGNTEAFF. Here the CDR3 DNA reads TGTGCCAGCAGCCTTCAGACAGGGAACACTGAAGCTTTCTTT. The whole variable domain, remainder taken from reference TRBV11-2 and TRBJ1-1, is EAGVAQSPRYKIIEKRQSVAFWCNPISGHATLYWYQQILGQGPKLLIQFQNNGVVDDSQLPKDRFSAERLKGVDSTLKIQPAKLEDSAVYLCASSLQTGNTEAFFGQGTRLTVV.

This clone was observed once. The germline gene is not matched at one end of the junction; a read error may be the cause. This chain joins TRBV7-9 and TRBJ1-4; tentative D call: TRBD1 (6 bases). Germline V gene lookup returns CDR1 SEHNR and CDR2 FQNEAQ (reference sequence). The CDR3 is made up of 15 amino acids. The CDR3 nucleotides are TGTGCCAGCAGCACCAACCAGGGGACTAATGAAAAACTGCTTTTT. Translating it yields CASSTNQGTNEKLLF.

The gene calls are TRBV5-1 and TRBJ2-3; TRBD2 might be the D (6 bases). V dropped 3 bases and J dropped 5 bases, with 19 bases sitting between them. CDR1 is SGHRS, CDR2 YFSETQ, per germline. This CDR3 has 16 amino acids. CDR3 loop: CASSWTMAGREDTQYF. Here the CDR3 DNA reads TGCGCCAGCAGCTGGACTATGGCGGGTAGGGAAGATACGCAGTATTTT.

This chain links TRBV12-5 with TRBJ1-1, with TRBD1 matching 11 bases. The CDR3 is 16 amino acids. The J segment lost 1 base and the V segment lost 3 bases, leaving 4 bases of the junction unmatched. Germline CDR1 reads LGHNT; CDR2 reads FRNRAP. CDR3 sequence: CASGFRTGGENTEAFF. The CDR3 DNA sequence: TGTGCTAGTGGTTTTAGGACAGGGGGCGAGAACACTGAAGCTTTCTTT. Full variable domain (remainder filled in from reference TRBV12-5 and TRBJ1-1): DARVTQTPRHKVTEMGQEVTMRCQPILGHNTVFWYRQTMMQGLELLAYFRNRAPLDDSGMPKDRFSAEMPDATLATLKIQPSEPRDSAVYFCASGFRTGGENTEAFFGQGTRLTVV.

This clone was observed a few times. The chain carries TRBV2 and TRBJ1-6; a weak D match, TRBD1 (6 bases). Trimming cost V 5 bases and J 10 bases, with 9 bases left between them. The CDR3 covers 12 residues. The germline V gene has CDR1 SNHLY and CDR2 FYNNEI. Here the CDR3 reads CASSPGVSPLHF. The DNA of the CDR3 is TGTGCCAGCAGTCCAGGGGTGTCACCCCTCCACTTT.

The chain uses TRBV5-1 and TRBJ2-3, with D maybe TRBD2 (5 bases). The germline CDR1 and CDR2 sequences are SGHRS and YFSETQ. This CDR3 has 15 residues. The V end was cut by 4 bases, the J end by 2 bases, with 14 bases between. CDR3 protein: CASSGGARVTDTQYF. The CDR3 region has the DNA TGCGCCAGCAGCGGAGGAGCGCGGGTCACAGATACGCAGTATTTT.

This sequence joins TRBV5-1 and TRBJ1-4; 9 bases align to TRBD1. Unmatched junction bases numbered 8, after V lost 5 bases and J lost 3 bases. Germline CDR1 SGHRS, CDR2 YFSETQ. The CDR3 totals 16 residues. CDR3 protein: CASRPQTGGANEKLFF. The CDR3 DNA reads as TGCGCCAGCAGGCCGCAGACAGGGGGGGCTAATGAAAAACTGTTTTTT.

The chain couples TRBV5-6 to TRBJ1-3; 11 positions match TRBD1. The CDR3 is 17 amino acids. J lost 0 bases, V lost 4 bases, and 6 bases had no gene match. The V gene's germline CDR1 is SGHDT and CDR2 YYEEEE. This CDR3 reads CASSPSGTGGSGNTIYF. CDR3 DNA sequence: TGTGCCAGCAGCCCATCAGGGACAGGGGGCTCTGGAAACACCATATATTTT.

The CDR3 loop is CASTHSGRNQPQHF. The DNA of the CDR3 is TGTGCCAGTACTCATAGCGGCAGAAATCAGCCCCAGCATTTT. The rearrangement links TRBV19 to TRBJ1-5; D unclear. The CDR3 is 14 amino acids. Germline CDR1 and CDR2: LNHDA and SQIVND (reference sequence). Trimming pared 7 bases from V and 4 bases from J, leaving 14 bases between.

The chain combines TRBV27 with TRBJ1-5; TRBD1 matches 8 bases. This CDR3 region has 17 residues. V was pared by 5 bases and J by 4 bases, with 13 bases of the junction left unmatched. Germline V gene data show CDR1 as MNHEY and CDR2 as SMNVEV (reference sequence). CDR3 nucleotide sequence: TGTGCCAGCAGTCGGTCCCCGCCGACAGGGGTTAATCAGCCCCAGCATTTT. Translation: CASSRSPPTGVNQPQHF.

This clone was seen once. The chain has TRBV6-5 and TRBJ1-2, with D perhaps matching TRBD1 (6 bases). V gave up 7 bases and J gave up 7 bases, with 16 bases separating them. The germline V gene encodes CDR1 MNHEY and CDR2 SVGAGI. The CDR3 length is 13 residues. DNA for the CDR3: TGTGCCAGCACGGGGGGCGGTGGGCTTGGCTACACCTTC. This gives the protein CASTGGGGLGYTF.

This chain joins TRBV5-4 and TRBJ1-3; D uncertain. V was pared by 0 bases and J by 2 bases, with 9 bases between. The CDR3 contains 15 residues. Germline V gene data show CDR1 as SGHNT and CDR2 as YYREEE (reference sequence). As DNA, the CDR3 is TGTGCCAGCAGCTTGGGACCCGGGACTGGAAACACCATATATTTT. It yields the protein CASSLGPGTGNTIYF.

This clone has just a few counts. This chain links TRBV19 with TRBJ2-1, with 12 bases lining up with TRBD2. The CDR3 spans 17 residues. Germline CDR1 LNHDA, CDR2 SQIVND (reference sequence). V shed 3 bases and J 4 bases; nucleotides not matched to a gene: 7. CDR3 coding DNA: TGTGCCAGTAGTATCCCTTCTAGCGGGGGGGGATACAATGAGCAGTTCTTC. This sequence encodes CASSIPSSGGGYNEQFF.

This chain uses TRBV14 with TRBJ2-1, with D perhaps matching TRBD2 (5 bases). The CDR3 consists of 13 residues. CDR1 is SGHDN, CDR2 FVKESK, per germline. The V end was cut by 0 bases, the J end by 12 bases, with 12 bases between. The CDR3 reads CASSQDVVGRQFF. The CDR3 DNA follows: TGTGCCAGCAGCCAAGACGTCGTGGGGAGGCAGTTCTTC.

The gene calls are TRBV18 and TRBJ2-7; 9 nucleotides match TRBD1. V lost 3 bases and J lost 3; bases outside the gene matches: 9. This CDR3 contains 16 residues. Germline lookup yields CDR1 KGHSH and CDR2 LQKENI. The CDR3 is CASSPNDGTGSYEQYF. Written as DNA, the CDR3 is TGTGCCAGCTCACCTAACGACGGGACAGGGAGCTACGAGCAGTACTTC.

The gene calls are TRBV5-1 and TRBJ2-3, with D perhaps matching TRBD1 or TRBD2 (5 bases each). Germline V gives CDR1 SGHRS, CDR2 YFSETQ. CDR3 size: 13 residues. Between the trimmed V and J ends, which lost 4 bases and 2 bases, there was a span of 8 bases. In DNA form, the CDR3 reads TGCGCCAGCAGCAAGGGGACCACAGATACGCAGTATTTT. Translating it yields CASSKGTTDTQYF.

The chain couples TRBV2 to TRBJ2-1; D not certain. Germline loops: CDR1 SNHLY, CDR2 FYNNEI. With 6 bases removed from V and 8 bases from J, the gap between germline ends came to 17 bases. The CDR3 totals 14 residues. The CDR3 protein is CASRFGPPAHEQFF. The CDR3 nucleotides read TGTGCCAGCAGATTCGGTCCGCCAGCACATGAGCAGTTCTTC. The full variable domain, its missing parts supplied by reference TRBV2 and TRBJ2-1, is EPEVTQTPSHQVTQMGQEVILRCVPISNHLYFYWYRQILGQKVEFLVSFYNNEISEKSEIFDDQFSVERPDGSNFTLKIRSTKLEDSAMYFCASRFGPPAHEQFFGPGTRLTVL.

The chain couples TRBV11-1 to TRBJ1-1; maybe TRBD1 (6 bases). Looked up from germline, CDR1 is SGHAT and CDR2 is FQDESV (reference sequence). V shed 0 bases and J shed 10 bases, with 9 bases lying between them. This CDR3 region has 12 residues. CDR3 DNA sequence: TGTGCCAGCAGCTTAGCAGGACAGATAGCTTTCTTT. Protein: CASSLAGQIAFF. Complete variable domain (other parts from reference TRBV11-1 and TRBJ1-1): EAEVAQSPRYKITEKSQAVAFWCDPISGHATLYWYRQILGQGPELLVQFQDESVVDDSQLPKDRFSAERLKGVDSTLKIQPAELGDSAMYLCASSLAGQIAFFGQGTRLTVV.